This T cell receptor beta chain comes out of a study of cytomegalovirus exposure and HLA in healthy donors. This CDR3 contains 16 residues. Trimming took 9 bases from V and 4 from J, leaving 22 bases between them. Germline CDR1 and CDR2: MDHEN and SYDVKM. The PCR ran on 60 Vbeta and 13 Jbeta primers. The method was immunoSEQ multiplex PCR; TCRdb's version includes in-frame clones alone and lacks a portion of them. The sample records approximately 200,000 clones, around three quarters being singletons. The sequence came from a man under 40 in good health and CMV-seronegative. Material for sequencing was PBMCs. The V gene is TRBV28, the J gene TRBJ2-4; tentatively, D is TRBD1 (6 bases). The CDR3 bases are TGTGCCAGTAGAGAGAAGAACTGGGGGCCTAAAAACATTCAGTACTTC. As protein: CASREKNWGPKNIQYF. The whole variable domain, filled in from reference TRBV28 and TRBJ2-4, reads DVKVTQSSRYLVKRTGEKVFLECVQDMDHENMFWYRQDPGLGLRLIYFSYDVKMKEKGDIPEGYSVSREKKERFSLILESASTNQTSMYLCASREKNWGPKNIQYFGAGTRLSVL.